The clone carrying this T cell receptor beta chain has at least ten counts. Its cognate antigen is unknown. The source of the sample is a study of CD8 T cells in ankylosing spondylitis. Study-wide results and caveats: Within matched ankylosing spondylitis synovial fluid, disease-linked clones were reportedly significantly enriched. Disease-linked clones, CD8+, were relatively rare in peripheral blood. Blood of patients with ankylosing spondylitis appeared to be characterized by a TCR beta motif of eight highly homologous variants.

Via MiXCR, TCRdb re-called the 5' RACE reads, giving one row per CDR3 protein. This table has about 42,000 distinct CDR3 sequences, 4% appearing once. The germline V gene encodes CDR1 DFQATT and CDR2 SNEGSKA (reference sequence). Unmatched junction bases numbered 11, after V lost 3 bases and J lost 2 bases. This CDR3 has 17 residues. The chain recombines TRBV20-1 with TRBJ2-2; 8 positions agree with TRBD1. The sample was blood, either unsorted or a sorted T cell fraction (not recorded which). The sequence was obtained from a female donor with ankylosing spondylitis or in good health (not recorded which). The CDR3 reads CSARFRGQVYNTGELFF. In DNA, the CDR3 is TGCAGTGCTAGGTTCCGGGGACAGGTTTACAACACCGGGGAGCTGTTTTTT.